These 20 T cell receptor beta chains were all obtained from the same sample, sequenced in a study of shared clonotypes between healthy human individuals. The assay was immunoSEQ multiplex PCR, and TCRdb's table has in-frame clones only and misses some. Among 850,000 to 1,200,000 clones listed, 60% to 80% were seen once. The specimen sequenced was memory CD4+ T cells sorted from blood. As for subset: CD45RA-negative fraction. The source is a man aged 18 to 35 in good health.

This chain uses TRBV27 with TRBJ2-7; a weak D match, TRBD2 (6 bases). Germline V gives CDR1 MNHEY, CDR2 SMNVEV (reference sequence). The CDR3 runs 16 residues. V was shortened by 5 bases and J by 0 bases, with 17 bases between the two germline ends. CDR3 amino acids: CASSPLAQGTSYEQYF. The CDR3 coding sequence is TGTGCCAGCAGTCCACTAGCCCAAGGGACCTCCTACGAGCAGTACTTC.

J is TRBJ2-7 and V is TRBV5-4; 9 positions agree with TRBD1. This CDR3 contains 16 residues. The junction had 13 bases not matched to a gene; V was cut back by 0 bases and J by 9 bases. Per the germline V gene, CDR1 is SGHNT and CDR2 is YYREEE (reference sequence). CDR3 protein: CASSLGQLGQGAAQYF. In DNA form, the CDR3 reads TGTGCCAGCAGCTTGGGTCAATTGGGACAGGGAGCCGCGCAGTACTTC.

V is TRBV5-7 and J is TRBJ1-2; weak D call: TRBD1 (6 bases). TRBV5-7 is placed among ORFs of uncertain function. Trimming cost V 3 bases and J 5 bases, with 17 bases left between them. The CDR3 consists of 15 residues. CDR3 sequence reads: CASSSGQTSSYGYTF. The CDR3 coding sequence is TGTGCCAGCAGCTCTGGACAGACCTCGTCGTATGGCTACACCTTC.

This chain links TRBV5-6 with TRBJ1-5; D is uncertain. This CDR3 contains 14 residues. V dropped 1 base and J dropped 7 bases, with 12 bases sitting between them. Germline V gene lookup returns CDR1 SGHDT and CDR2 YYEEEE. The CDR3 DNA reads as TGTGCCAGCAGCTTGTCGGCGGGAGCGCAGCCCCAGCATTTT. Translated, it gives CASSLSAGAQPQHF. Full variable domain (missing parts from reference TRBV5-6 and TRBJ1-5): DAGVTQSPTHLIKTRGQQVTLRCSPKSGHDTVSWYQQALGQGPQFIFQYYEEEERQRGNFPDRFSGHQFPNYSSELNVNALLLGDSALYLCASSLSAGAQPQHFGDGTRLSIL.

This clone was counted a single time. This chain uses TRBV19 with TRBJ1-5; a possible D gene is TRBD1 (5 bases). The CDR3 spans 14 residues. Between the trimmed V and J ends, which lost 4 bases and 2 bases, there was a span of 9 bases. CDR1 is LNHDA and CDR2 is SQIVND in the germline V gene (reference sequence). CDR3 sequence: CASSSQGGNQPQHF. For the CDR3, the DNA is TGTGCCAGTAGTAGCCAGGGCGGCAATCAGCCCCAGCATTTT.

The chain combines TRBV6-6 with TRBJ2-5; D not resolved. The CDR3 is made up of 11 amino acids. V was trimmed by 5 bases and J by 1 base, leaving 2 bases between them. Germline CDR1 and CDR2: MNHNY and SVGAGI (reference sequence). CDR3 nucleotides: TGTGCCAGCAGTGTCCAAGAGACCCAGTACTTC. It yields the protein CASSVQETQYF.

The V call is TRBV10-3, the J call TRBJ1-1; D not certain. Trimming pared 4 bases from V and 7 bases from J, leaving 10 bases between. The CDR3 consists of 12 residues. Germline CDR1 and CDR2: ENHRY and SYGVKD. CDR3 nucleotides: TGTGCCATCAGTGGTTTGGGGAATGAAGCTTTCTTT. Amino acid sequence: CAISGLGNEAFF.

V gene TRBV4-3 combines with J gene TRBJ1-1; TRBD1 agrees at 7 bases. Germline V gene lookup returns CDR1 LGHNA and CDR2 YSLEER. Trimming at V came to 4 bases and at J to 2 bases, leaving 4 bases not matched to a gene. This CDR3 is built from 14 residues. The CDR3 protein is CASSPQGSNTEAFF. In nucleotides, the CDR3 is TGCGCCAGCAGCCCACAGGGGAGCAACACTGAAGCTTTCTTT.

On this clone itself: This may be a read error, as it is one base from a much larger clone. V usage is TRBV5-6 and J usage is TRBJ1-5; D call uncertain. CDR1 and CDR2 from the germline V gene are SGHDT and YYEEEE. The CDR3 is 13 residues long. The V gene lost 2 bases and the J gene lost 6 bases, with 9 bases spanning the gap. In DNA form, the CDR3 reads TGTGCCAGCAGCTTAGATGAGGGTCAGCCCCAGCATTTT. As protein: CASSLDEGQPQHF.

In the case of this clone: This CDR3 is also generated by other DNA sequences in the sample. V gene TRBV7-2 combines with J gene TRBJ2-7; D is unresolved. The CDR3 extends over 12 amino acids. Trimming left V 1 base short and J 5 bases short, with 6 bases between. The germline V gene encodes CDR1 SGHTA and CDR2 FQGNSA. CDR3 region: CASSLVGNEQYF. DNA of the CDR3: TGTGCCAGCAGCTTAGTAGGGAACGAGCAGTACTTC.

The rearrangement joins TRBV19 to TRBJ1-6; D not certain. Germline values: CDR1 LNHDA, CDR2 SQIVND (reference sequence). V shed 5 bases and J shed 2 bases, with 7 bases lying between them. There are 14 residues in the CDR3. CDR3 in DNA: TGTGCCAGTAGTCCCGGACCCTATAATTCACCCCTCCACTTT. Protein product: CASSPGPYNSPLHF.

The chain uses TRBV4-1 and TRBJ1-2; D gene unclear. With 0 bases removed from V and 8 bases from J, the gap between germline ends came to 16 bases. The CDR3 consists of 15 residues. The germline gives CDR1 MGHRA, CDR2 YSYEKL. CDR3 sequence: CASSQEHAASGGYTF. In nucleotides, the CDR3 is TGCGCCAGCAGCCAAGAACACGCGGCCTCGGGGGGCTACACCTTC.

The chain employs TRBV5-1 and TRBJ2-7; D ambiguous. The germline gives CDR1 SGHRS, CDR2 YFSETQ. V lost 4 bases, J lost 5 bases, and 16 bases lay in between. The CDR3 runs 14 residues. CDR3 nucleotide sequence: TGCGCCAGCAGCCATCGGGCCCAAAGAGACGAGCAGTACTTC. As protein: CASSHRAQRDEQYF.

This clone was picked up a small number of times. The chain couples TRBV11-2 to TRBJ2-1, with 7 bases fitting TRBD1. With 5 bases clipped from V and 2 bases from J, the junction kept 9 bases outside the gene matches. The CDR3 totals 16 residues. Germline assignment: CDR1 SGHAT and CDR2 FQNNGV. CDR3 amino acids: CASSRMTGTAYNEQFF. In DNA form, the CDR3 reads TGTGCCAGCAGCCGAATGACAGGGACGGCCTACAATGAGCAGTTCTTC.

This clone was counted at least ten times. The chain joins TRBV11-2 to TRBJ2-5, with TRBD2 identical over 11 bases. The germline V gene encodes CDR1 SGHAT and CDR2 FQNNGV. The CDR3 is 16 amino acids. V trimming: 5 bases; J trimming: 5 bases; junction bases outside the gene matches: 10. This chain's CDR3 is CASSATLGLAAETQYF. The CDR3 DNA is TGTGCCAGCAGCGCGACCCTGGGACTAGCGGCGGAGACCCAGTACTTC.

The J gene is TRBJ2-2, the V gene TRBV5-1; D gene uncertain. The ends were cut back, 1 base at V and 1 base at J, with 8 bases in the middle. From germline, CDR1 is SGHRS and CDR2 YFSETQ. The CDR3 totals 15 residues. CDR3 nucleotides: TGCGCCAGCAGCTTGAGTGCAGTGAACACCGGGGAGCTGTTTTTT. It translates to CASSLSAVNTGELFF. Supplemented by reference TRBV5-1 and TRBJ2-2, the full variable domain reads KAGVTQTPRYLIKTRGQQVTLSCSPISGHRSVSWYQQTPGQGLQFLFEYFSETQRNKGNFPGRFSGRQFSNSRSEMNVSTLELGDSALYLCASSLSAVNTGELFFGEGSRLTVL.

The genes are TRBV6-1 and TRBJ2-3; D tentatively reads TRBD1 or TRBD2 (5 bases each). The CDR3 consists of 15 residues. Germline V gene sequence: CDR1 MNHNS, CDR2 SASEGT. V dropped 2 bases and J dropped 6 bases, with 15 bases sitting between them. In DNA, the CDR3 is TGTGCCAGCAGTGAACGTGTAGGATGGGGGGATACGCAGTATTTT. Residues: CASSERVGWGDTQYF.

The genes are TRBV30 and TRBJ2-3; D gene ambiguous. Germline V gene sequence: CDR1 GTSNPN, CDR2 SVGIG (reference sequence). The CDR3 sequence is 12 residues long. V shed 5 bases and J shed 0 bases, with 6 bases lying between them. In DNA, the CDR3 is TGTGCCTGGGAAACTAGCACAGATACGCAGTATTTT. It codes for CAWETSTDTQYF.

This clone was recorded a few times. The chain has TRBV10-3 and TRBJ2-7; D call uncertain. The CDR3 runs to 13 residues. The germline CDR1 and CDR2 sequences are ENHRY and SYGVKD. V shed 6 bases and J shed 5 bases, with 14 bases lying between them. The CDR3 nucleotides are TGTGCCATCAGCGACCGTCGTGCCGACGAGCAGTACTTC. Protein: CAISDRRADEQYF.

The chain joins TRBV9 to TRBJ1-4, with D unresolved. CDR1 is SGDLS, CDR2 YYNGEE, per germline. V dropped 1 base and J dropped 3 bases, with 7 bases sitting between them. This CDR3 comprises 14 residues. The DNA for the CDR3 is TGTGCCAGCAGCGTAACACCATCTAATGAAAAACTGTTTTTT. Protein product: CASSVTPSNEKLFF.